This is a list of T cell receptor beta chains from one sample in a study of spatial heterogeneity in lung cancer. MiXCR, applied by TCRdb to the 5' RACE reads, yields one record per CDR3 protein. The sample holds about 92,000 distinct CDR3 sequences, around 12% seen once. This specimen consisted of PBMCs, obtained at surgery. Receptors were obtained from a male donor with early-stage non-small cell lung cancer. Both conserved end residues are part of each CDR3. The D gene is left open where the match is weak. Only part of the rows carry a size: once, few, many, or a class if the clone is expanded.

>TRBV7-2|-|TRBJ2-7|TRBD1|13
CASSLDRAYEQYF
TGTGCCAGCAGCCTCGACAGGGCCTACGAGCAGTACTTC
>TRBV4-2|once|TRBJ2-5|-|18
CASSPPPGLGIKQETQYF
TGTGCCAGCAGCCCCCCCCCCGGGCTCGGAATAAAACAAGAGACCCAGTACTTC
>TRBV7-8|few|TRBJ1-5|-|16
CASSPLPTGGYQPQHF
TGTGCCAGCAGCCCCCTCCCGACAGGAGGATATCAGCCCCAGCATTTT
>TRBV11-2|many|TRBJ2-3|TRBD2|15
CASSYSGGASDTQYF
TGTGCCAGCAGCTATAGCGGGGGGGCCTCAGATACGCAGTATTTT
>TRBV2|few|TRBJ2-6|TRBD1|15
CASSGGTAGANVLTF
TGTGCCAGCAGTGGGGGGACAGCTGGGGCCAACGTCCTGACTTTC
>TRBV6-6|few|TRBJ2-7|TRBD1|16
CARSYSGTGLSYEQYF
TGTGCCAGGAGTTACTCCGGGACAGGGCTCTCCTACGAGCAGTACTTC
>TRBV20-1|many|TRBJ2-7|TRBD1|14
CSALGQGGSYEQYF
TGCAGTGCCCTGGGACAGGGGGGCTCCTACGAGCAGTACTTC
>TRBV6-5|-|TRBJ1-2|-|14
CASSLDGSNYGYTF
TGTGCCAGCAGTTTGGACGGCTCTAACTATGGCTACACCTTC
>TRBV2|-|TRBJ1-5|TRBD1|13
CASSGQGFQPQHF
TGTGCCAGCAGTGGACAGGGCTTTCAGCCCCAGCATTTT
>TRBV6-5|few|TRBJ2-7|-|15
CASSYGGRGVDEQYF
TGTGCCAGCAGTTACGGGGGCAGGGGGGTCGACGAGCAGTACTTC
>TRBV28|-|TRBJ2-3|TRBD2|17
CASSLDSGRGGWDTQYF
TGTGCCAGCAGTTTAGATAGCGGGAGAGGGGGATGGGATACGCAGTATTTT
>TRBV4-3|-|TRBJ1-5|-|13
CASSQETYQPQHF
TGCGCCAGCAGCCAAGAAACCTATCAGCCCCAGCATTTT
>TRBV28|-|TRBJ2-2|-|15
CASSSEDRLTGELFF
TGTGCCAGCAGCTCCGAGGACAGACTCACCGGGGAGCTGTTTTTT
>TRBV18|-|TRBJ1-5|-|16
CASSPLETGHNQPQHF
TGTGCCAGCTCACCGCTGGAAACAGGGCATAATCAGCCCCAGCATTTT
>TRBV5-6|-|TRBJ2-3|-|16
CASSLLSGYSTDTQYF
TGTGCCAGCAGCTTGTTGTCGGGCTATAGCACAGATACGCAGTATTTT
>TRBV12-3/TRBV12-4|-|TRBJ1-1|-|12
CASSLGRTEAFF
TGTGCCAGCAGCCTCGGTCGAACTGAAGCTTTCTTT
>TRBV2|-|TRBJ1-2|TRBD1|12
CARLGQGYGYTF
TGTGCCCGTTTGGGACAGGGTTATGGCTACACCTTC
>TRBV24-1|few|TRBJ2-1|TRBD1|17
CATRPRTGEDNYNEQFF
TGTGCCACCAGGCCCCGGACAGGGGAGGACAACTACAATGAGCAGTTCTTC
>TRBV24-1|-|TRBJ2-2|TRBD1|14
CATSDMTGTGELFF
TGTGCCACCAGTGATATGACAGGGACCGGGGAGCTGTTTTTT
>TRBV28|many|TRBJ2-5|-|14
CASTPGAVKETQYF
TGTGCCAGCACTCCAGGGGCCGTGAAAGAGACCCAGTACTTC
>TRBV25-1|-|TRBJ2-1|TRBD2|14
CASSGTSSHNEQFF
TGTGCCAGCAGTGGGACTAGCTCCCACAATGAGCAGTTCTTC
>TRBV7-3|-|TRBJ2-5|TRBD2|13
CASSPKRGETQYF
TGTGCCAGCAGCCCCAAGCGGGGTGAGACCCAGTACTTC
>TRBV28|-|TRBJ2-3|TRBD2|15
CASLTSGRATDTQYF
TGTGCCAGCCTTACTAGCGGGAGAGCGACAGATACGCAGTATTTT
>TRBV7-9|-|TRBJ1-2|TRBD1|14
CASSLGQGPYGYTF
TGTGCCAGCAGCCTCGGACAGGGGCCCTATGGCTACACCTTC
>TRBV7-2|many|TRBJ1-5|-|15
CASSLVRQFNQPQHF
TGTGCCAGCAGCTTAGTCCGGCAGTTCAATCAGCCCCAGCATTTT
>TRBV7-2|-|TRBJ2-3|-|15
CASSLSRRGTDTQYF
TGTGCCAGCAGCTTAAGCCGCCGAGGAACAGATACGCAGTATTTT
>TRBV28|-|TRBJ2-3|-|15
CVSSLLVGAEGTQYF
TGTGTCAGCAGTTTATTGGTTGGGGCTGAGGGTACGCAGTATTTT
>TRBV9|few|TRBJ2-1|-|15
CASSDAGTSYNEQFF
TGTGCCAGCAGCGATGCCGGGACTTCCTACAATGAGCAGTTCTTC
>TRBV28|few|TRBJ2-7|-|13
CASSPPHRGEQYF
TGTGCCAGCAGTCCCCCCCACCGGGGCGAGCAGTACTTC
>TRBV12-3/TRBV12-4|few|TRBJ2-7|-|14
CASSLVQSSYEQYF
TGTGCCAGCAGTTTAGTCCAAAGCTCCTACGAGCAGTACTTC
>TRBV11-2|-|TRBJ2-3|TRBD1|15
CASSTGTGGTDTQYF
TGTGCCAGCAGCACCGGGACAGGGGGGACAGATACGCAGTATTTT
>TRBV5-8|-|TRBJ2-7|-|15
CASSLGQQGSGEQYF
TGTGCCAGCAGCTTGGGGCAACAGGGTAGCGGGGAGCAGTACTTC
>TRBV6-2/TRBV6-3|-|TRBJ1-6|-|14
CASRPPGENSPLHF
TGTGCCAGCAGACCCCCCGGAGAAAATTCACCCCTCCACTTT
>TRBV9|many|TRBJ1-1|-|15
CASSVGTAVNTEAFF
TGTGCCAGCAGCGTAGGCACCGCGGTGAACACTGAAGCTTTCTTT
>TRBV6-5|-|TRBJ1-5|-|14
CASSYSNGNQPQHF
TGTGCCAGCAGTTACTCGAACGGGAATCAGCCCCAGCATTTT
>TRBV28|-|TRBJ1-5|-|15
CASSLEGQNNQPQHF
TGTGCCAGCAGTTTAGAGGGACAAAACAATCAGCCCCAGCATTTT
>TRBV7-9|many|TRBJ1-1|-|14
CASSLGTSNTEAFF
TGTGCCAGCAGCTTAGGCACCTCGAACACTGAAGCTTTCTTT
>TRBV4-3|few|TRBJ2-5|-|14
CASSQDWARETQYF
TGCGCCAGCAGCCAAGATTGGGCTCGAGAGACCCAGTACTTC
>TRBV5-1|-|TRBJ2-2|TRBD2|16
CASSLTGGPTTGELFF
TGCGCCAGCAGCTTAACGGGGGGACCGACCACCGGGGAGCTGTTTTTT
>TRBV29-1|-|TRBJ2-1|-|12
CSVYSSVNEQFF
TGCAGCGTCTATAGCAGCGTAAATGAGCAGTTCTTC
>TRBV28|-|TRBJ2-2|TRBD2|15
CASSGTSGRIRELFF
TGTGCCAGCAGTGGGACTAGCGGGAGAATCAGGGAGCTGTTTTTT
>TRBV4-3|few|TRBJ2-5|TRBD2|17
CASSTGLADSAGGSQYF
TGCGCCAGCAGCACGGGACTAGCGGACTCGGCGGGGGGGAGCCAGTACTTC
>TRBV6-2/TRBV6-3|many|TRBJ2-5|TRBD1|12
CASRQGVKTQYF
TGTGCCAGCAGACAGGGGGTAAAGACCCAGTACTTC
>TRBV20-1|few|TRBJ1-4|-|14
CSADPGTQNEKLFF
TGCAGTGCCGATCCCGGGACGCAGAATGAAAAACTGTTTTTT
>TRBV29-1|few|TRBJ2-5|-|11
CSGRREETQYF
TGCAGCGGCAGAAGAGAGGAGACCCAGTACTTC
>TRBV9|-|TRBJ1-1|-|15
CASSVSTGSGTEAFF
TGTGCCAGCAGCGTGTCAACAGGGTCGGGCACTGAAGCTTTCTTT
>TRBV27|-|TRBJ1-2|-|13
CASSFSRNYGYTF
TGTGCCAGCAGTTTTAGCAGAAACTATGGCTACACCTTC
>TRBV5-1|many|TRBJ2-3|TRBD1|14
CASSRDRAYDTQYF
TGCGCCAGCAGCCGCGACAGGGCCTACGATACGCAGTATTTT
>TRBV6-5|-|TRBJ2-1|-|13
CASSYSLSNEQFF
TGTGCCAGCAGTTACTCGTTAAGTAATGAGCAGTTCTTC
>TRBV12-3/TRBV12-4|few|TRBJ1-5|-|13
CASSLRGIEPQHF
TGTGCCAGCAGTTTAAGGGGTATCGAGCCCCAGCATTTT
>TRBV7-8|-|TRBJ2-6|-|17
CASSLVPGALGANVLTF
TGTGCCAGCAGCTTAGTTCCGGGGGCTCTTGGGGCCAACGTCCTGACTTTC
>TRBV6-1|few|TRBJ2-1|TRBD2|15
CASSAPGLAVDEQFF
TGTGCCAGCAGTGCCCCGGGACTAGCGGTCGATGAGCAGTTCTTC
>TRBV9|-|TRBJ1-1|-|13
CASSGRQNTEAFF
TGTGCCAGCAGCGGAAGACAGAACACTGAAGCTTTCTTT
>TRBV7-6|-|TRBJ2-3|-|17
CASSLEPGNGLTDTQYF
TGTGCCAGCAGCTTAGAACCCGGGAACGGTCTGACGGATACGCAGTATTTT
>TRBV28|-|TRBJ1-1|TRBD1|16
CASSRVQGAGNTEAFF
TGTGCCAGCAGCCGAGTCCAGGGGGCAGGGAACACTGAAGCTTTCTTT
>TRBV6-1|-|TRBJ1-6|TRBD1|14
CASANPGGVGPLHF
TGTGCCAGCGCTAACCCAGGGGGCGTCGGACCCCTCCACTTT
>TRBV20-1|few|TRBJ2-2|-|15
CSARDHQGGTGELFF
TGCAGTGCTAGAGATCACCAAGGGGGAACCGGGGAGCTGTTTTTT